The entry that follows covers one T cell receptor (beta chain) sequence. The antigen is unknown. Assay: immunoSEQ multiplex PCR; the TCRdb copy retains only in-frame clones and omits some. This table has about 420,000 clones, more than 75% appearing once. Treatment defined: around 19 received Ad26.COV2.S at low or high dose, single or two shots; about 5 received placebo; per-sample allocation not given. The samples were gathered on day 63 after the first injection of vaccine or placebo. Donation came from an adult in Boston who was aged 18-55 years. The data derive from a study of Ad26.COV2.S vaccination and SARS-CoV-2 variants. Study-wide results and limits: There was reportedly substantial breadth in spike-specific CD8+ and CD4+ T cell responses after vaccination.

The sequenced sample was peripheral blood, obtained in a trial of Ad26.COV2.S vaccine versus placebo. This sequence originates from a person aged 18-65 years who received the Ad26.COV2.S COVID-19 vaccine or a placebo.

The CDR3 bases are TGTGCCAGCAGCGACCGGGCGAAAAGCAATCAGCCCCAGCATTTT. Protein: CASSDRAKSNQPQHF. The V gene is TRBV9, the J gene TRBJ1-5; no clear D. The CDR3 is made up of 15 amino acids. V lost 3 bases and J lost 1, with 11 bases in between. The V gene's germline CDR1 is SGDLS and CDR2 YYNGEE.